Listed below are T cell receptor beta chains from one sample, sequenced in a study of radiotherapy plus CTLA-4 blockade in lung cancer. The repertoire was sequenced with immunoSEQ multiplex PCR; TCRdb's copy has only in-frame clones and lacks some. The table has roughly 48,000 clones, around four fifths seen once. The sequencing here drew on peripheral blood, taken from a patient treated with radiotherapy plus ipilimumab. These receptors originate from a human donor with non-small cell lung cancer who had stable disease on radiotherapy plus ipilimumab. Both conserved end residues are part of each CDR3. The order of the fields is D gene, clone size, V gene, J gene, CDR3 DNA, CDR3 protein. D genes are given only for firm matches. Size tells how often a clone was seen (once, few, many) or the class of an expanded clone, and some rows leave it out.

>.|.|TRBV5-1|TRBJ1-4
TGCGCCAGCAGCTTGGGACAGGCAATGAGGGAAAAACTGTTTTTT
CASSLGQAMREKLFF
>TRBD1|.|TRBV7-2|TRBJ2-2
TGTGCCAGCAGCTCAAGACAGGGGGGTGAGGGGGAGCTGTTTTTT
CASSSRQGGEGELFF
>.|once|TRBV27|TRBJ2-1
TGTGCCAGCAGTTTATCCGGGGTCAATGAGCAGTTCTTC
CASSLSGVNEQFF
>TRBD1|.|TRBV5-5|TRBJ2-4
TGTGCCAGCAGTCAGACAGGGGGCTGGGCCAAAAACATTCAGTACTTC
CASSQTGGWAKNIQYF
>TRBD2|.|TRBV27|TRBJ2-1
TGTGCCAGCAGTTCCCTCCGGACTAGCGGGGGCTACAATGAGCAGTTCTTC
CASSSLRTSGGYNEQFF
>TRBD1|once|TRBV28|TRBJ2-1
TGTGCCAGCAGTTTGACAGGGGGCAAGACCAATGAGCAGTTCTTC
CASSLTGGKTNEQFF
>.|once|TRBV11-2|TRBJ2-1
TGTGCCAGCAGCAGACAGACCCTCTACAATGAGCAGTTCTTC
CASSRQTLYNEQFF
>TRBD2|.|TRBV5-4|TRBJ2-7
TGTGCCAGCAGCCAGGGAGGGAAAAGGTACGAGCAGTACTTC
CASSQGGKRYEQYF
>TRBD1|.|TRBV27|TRBJ1-1
TGTGCCAGCAGTATCAGGGGGGTGGACACTGAAGCTTTCTTT
CASSIRGVDTEAFF
>.|.|TRBV5-5|TRBJ2-5
TGTGCCAGCAGCCCGGACAGTTTCCAAGAGACCCAGTACTTC
CASSPDSFQETQYF
>TRBD2|once|TRBV6-5|TRBJ2-2
TGTGCCAGCAGTGGACTAGCGGGCATAACCGGGGAGCTGTTTTTT
CASSGLAGITGELFF
>.|.|TRBV7-3|TRBJ1-1
TGTGCCAGCAGCTCCCGGACACCGCCTAACACTGAAGCTTTCTTT
CASSSRTPPNTEAFF
>.|.|TRBV27|TRBJ2-3
TGTGCCAGCAGTTTATCCCCTCGCAGGGTTGATACAGATACGCAGTATTTT
CASSLSPRRVDTDTQYF
>.|.|TRBV5-1|TRBJ2-3
TGCGCCAGCAGGGGAAGGGAGGCCACAGATACGCAGTATTTT
CASRGREATDTQYF
>.|.|TRBV2|TRBJ2-3
TGTGCCAGCAGTGAAGGAGGGGAGGCAGATACGCAGTATTTT
CASSEGGEADTQYF
>.|.|TRBV4-2|TRBJ2-3
TGTGCCAGCAGCCAAGTGGGGGGAGATACGCAGTATTTT
CASSQVGGDTQYF
>TRBD2|.|TRBV11-3|TRBJ2-1
TGTGCCAGCAGCCCTGACCCGGCTAGCGGGAGTGGGGAGCAGTTCTTC
CASSPDPASGSGEQFF
>TRBD1|.|TRBV7-9|TRBJ1-1
TGTGCCAGCAGCTTGTCAACAGGGGAGGCTGAAGCTTTCTTT
CASSLSTGEAEAFF
>TRBD2|.|TRBV14|TRBJ2-7
TGTGCCAGCAGCCAAGAACTAGCGGGGTTGTACGAGCAGTACTTC
CASSQELAGLYEQYF
>TRBD2|.|TRBV10-3|TRBJ2-1
TGTGCCATCAGTGACAGCGGTCGGGCTAGCGGGAGGAATGATGAGCAGTTCTTC
CAISDSGRASGRNDEQFF
>.|.|TRBV9|TRBJ1-1
TGTGCCAGCAGCGTAATCACAGGGATCTACACTGAAGCTTTCTTT
CASSVITGIYTEAFF
>TRBD2|.|TRBV27|TRBJ2-2
TGTGCCAGCAGTTTATTAGCGGGAGGCCGAGGAGAGCTGTTTTTT
CASSLLAGGRGELFF
>TRBD2|.|TRBV15|TRBJ2-4
TGTGCCACCAGCAGACTGGGACTAGCGGGAGCGTTCGACATTCAGTACTTC
CATSRLGLAGAFDIQYF
>TRBD1|.|TRBV6-6|TRBJ1-4
TGTGCCAGCAGTTACAGTCAGACAGGGGTATACGAAAAACTGTTTTTT
CASSYSQTGVYEKLFF
>TRBD2|.|TRBV11-3|TRBJ2-1
TGTGCCAGCAGCTTAGGGACTAGCGGGAGCGTTGAGCAGTTCTTC
CASSLGTSGSVEQFF
>.|.|TRBV2|TRBJ1-2
TGTGCCAGCAGAGGGACACCCTATGGCTACACCTTC
CASRGTPYGYTF
>TRBD2|.|TRBV9|TRBJ2-2
TGTGCCAGCAGCACCAGGGAGGGCACCGGGGAGCTGTTTTTT
CASSTREGTGELFF
>TRBD2|.|TRBV9|TRBJ2-5
TGTGCCAGCAGAACCGGGACTAGTGCCACAGAGACCCAGTACTTC
CASRTGTSATETQYF
>TRBD2|.|TRBV4-3|TRBJ2-3
TGCGCCAGCAGCCAAGAAGCTAGCGGCCCCACAGATACGCAGTATTTT
CASSQEASGPTDTQYF
>TRBD2|.|TRBV11-2|TRBJ2-1
TGTGCTGGCAGTAGCGGGAGCTCCTACAATGAGCAGTTCTTC
CAGSSGSSYNEQFF
>.|.|TRBV5-6|TRBJ2-5
TGTGCCAGCAGCCCGGACGTTTATTCGGGGGAGACCCAGTACTTC
CASSPDVYSGETQYF
>.|once|TRBV4-2|TRBJ2-7
TGTGCCAGCAGCCAGGTAGCCATAACCTACGAGCAGTACTTC
CASSQVAITYEQYF
>TRBD2|.|TRBV29-1|TRBJ2-2
TGCAGCGTGGGACCCACTAGCGGGAGGGCCGGGAACACCGGGGAGCTGTTTTTT
CSVGPTSGRAGNTGELFF
>TRBD2|.|TRBV7-2|TRBJ2-1
TGTGCCAGCAGCTTAAATAGGCGGGGGGGGTACAATGAGCAGTTCTTC
CASSLNRRGGYNEQFF
>.|once|TRBV19|TRBJ1-5
TGTGCCAGTAGTATAACGGGGTATAGCAATCAGCCCCAGCATTTT
CASSITGYSNQPQHF
>TRBD2|.|TRBV9|TRBJ2-1
TGTGCCAGCAGCGGATGGACTAGCGGGAGTTACAATGAGCAGTTCTTC
CASSGWTSGSYNEQFF
>TRBD1|.|TRBV5-5|TRBJ2-7
TGTGCCAGCAGCTTGGTGCCAGGGGGCTACGAGCAGTACTTC
CASSLVPGGYEQYF
>.|.|TRBV27|TRBJ1-4
TGTGCCAGCACCGGTATCGGGGGACGAAATGAAAAACTGTTTTTT
CASTGIGGRNEKLFF
>TRBD2|few|TRBV25-1|TRBJ2-3
TGTGCCAGCAGCAAATTACTAGCGGGAGTTTTGGGCACAGATACGCAGTATTTT
CASSKLLAGVLGTDTQYF
>.|.|TRBV9|TRBJ1-2
TGTGCCAGCAGCGTAGGTCAGGTCGCGTCCTATGGCTACACCTTC
CASSVGQVASYGYTF
>.|few|TRBV4-3|TRBJ2-7
TGCGCCAGCAGCCCACAGGGTACGCGCTACGAGCAGTACTTC
CASSPQGTRYEQYF
>.|.|TRBV29-1|TRBJ1-3
TGCGGATGCACGGCAGGGCAAAGTCACATATATTTT
CGCTAGQSHIYF
>TRBD1|.|TRBV7-2|TRBJ1-2
TGTGCCAGCAGCTTAGTAGGTTCGGGACAGGGGGGCGGCTACACCTTC
CASSLVGSGQGGGYTF
>TRBD1|.|TRBV11-3|TRBJ2-2
TGTGCCAGCAGCCTGGACAGGGGCGGCACCGGGGAGCTGTTTTTT
CASSLDRGGTGELFF
>TRBD2|few|TRBV7-9|TRBJ2-1
TGTGCCAGCAGCTTAGAGACTAGCGGGATGATCTTC
CASSLETSGMIF
>.|once|TRBV23-1|TRBJ1-2
TGCGCCAGCAGTCAATCGGACAGATTTAACTATGGCTACACCTTC
CASSQSDRFNYGYTF
>TRBD2|once|TRBV5-4|TRBJ2-3
TGTGCCAGCAGCTTTTGGGGGAGGGCCAAAGATACGCAGTATTTT
CASSFWGRAKDTQYF
>.|once|TRBV10-3|TRBJ2-3
TGTGCCATCAGTGAGTTGAGCGGGAGCACAGATACGCAGTATTTT
CAISELSGSTDTQYF